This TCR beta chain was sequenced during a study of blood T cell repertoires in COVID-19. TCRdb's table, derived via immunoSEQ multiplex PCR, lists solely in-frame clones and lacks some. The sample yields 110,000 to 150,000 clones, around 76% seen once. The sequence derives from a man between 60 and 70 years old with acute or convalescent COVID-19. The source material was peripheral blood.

CDR3 amino acids: CASSPGLINEQFF. CDR3 nucleotide sequence: TGTGCCAGCAGCCCGGGACTAATAAATGAGCAGTTCTTC. J is TRBJ2-1 and V is TRBV6-5, with TRBD2 matching over 7 bases. With V trimmed by 6 bases and J by 7 bases, 6 bases remained unmatched. CDR1 is MNHEY, CDR2 SVGAGI, per germline. CDR3 length equals 13 residues.